The rows below give T cell receptor beta chains drawn from one sample of a study of Ad26.COV2.S vaccination and SARS-CoV-2 variants. Method: immunoSEQ multiplex PCR; TCRdb's copy keeps in-frame clones and lacks some. The profile covers approximately 150,000 clones, with roughly 88% appearing a single time and around 5% taken by the ten largest. Sequenced material: peripheral blood, taken after recovery from COVID-19. Every receptor here comes from a human donor who had recovered from COVID-19. CDR3s include the opening cysteine and the closing phenylalanine or tryptophan. Fields, in order: clone size, V gene, D gene, J gene, CDR3 protein, CDR3 DNA. A D gene is named only where the DNA matches it firmly. The size of a clone is reported for some rows only, either as once, few or many, or as a class for expanded clones.

abundance: -; v_gene: TRBV10-3; d_gene: -; j_gene: TRBJ2-7; CDR3aa: CAISESRYEQYF; CDR3nt: TGTGCCATCAGTGAGTCCCGGTACGAGCAGTACTTC
abundance: -; v_gene: TRBV6-5; d_gene: TRBD2; j_gene: TRBJ2-7; CDR3aa: CASSGTRGGRYEQYF; CDR3nt: TGTGCCAGCAGCGGGACTCGGGGGGGCCGCTACGAGCAGTACTTC
abundance: -; v_gene: TRBV6-5; d_gene: -; j_gene: TRBJ2-3; CDR3aa: CASSYSRLAIDTQYF; CDR3nt: TGTGCCAGCAGTTACTCGAGGCTAGCGATTGATACGCAGTATTTT
abundance: -; v_gene: TRBV29-1; d_gene: -; j_gene: TRBJ2-4; CDR3aa: CSVAQTNIQYF; CDR3nt: TGCAGCGTTGCCCAGACGAACATTCAGTACTTC
abundance: -; v_gene: TRBV7-2; d_gene: TRBD2; j_gene: TRBJ2-5; CDR3aa: CASSDQIAGGLETQYF; CDR3nt: TGTGCCAGCAGCGACCAAATAGCGGGGGGGCTCGAGACCCAGTACTTC
abundance: once; v_gene: TRBV28; d_gene: -; j_gene: TRBJ1-5; CDR3aa: CASSSQGTGNQPQHF; CDR3nt: TGTGCCAGCAGTTCACAGGGTACGGGGAATCAGCCCCAGCATTTT
abundance: -; v_gene: TRBV6-6; d_gene: -; j_gene: TRBJ1-1; CDR3aa: CASGPRSEAFF; CDR3nt: TGTGCCAGCGGTCCCAGGAGTGAAGCTTTCTTT
abundance: -; v_gene: TRBV18; d_gene: -; j_gene: TRBJ2-5; CDR3aa: CASSPSSGAQYF; CDR3nt: TGTGCCAGCTCACCTTCTTCAGGGGCCCAGTACTTC
abundance: few; v_gene: TRBV7-9; d_gene: -; j_gene: TRBJ2-7; CDR3aa: CASSLVDTYEQYF; CDR3nt: TGTGCCAGCAGCTTAGTGGACACTTACGAGCAGTACTTC
abundance: -; v_gene: TRBV5-1; d_gene: -; j_gene: TRBJ1-1; CDR3aa: CASSMSVNTEAFF; CDR3nt: TGCGCCAGCAGTATGTCAGTGAACACTGAAGCTTTCTTT
abundance: -; v_gene: TRBV28; d_gene: TRBD1; j_gene: TRBJ1-4; CDR3aa: CASSLGGQAEKEKLFF; CDR3nt: TGTGCCAGCAGTTTAGGCGGACAGGCTGAAAAGGAAAAACTGTTTTTT
abundance: -; v_gene: TRBV3-1/TRBV3-2; d_gene: TRBD1; j_gene: TRBJ1-2; CDR3aa: CASTLTGGNGYTF; CDR3nt: TGTGCCAGCACCCTGACAGGGGGGAATGGCTACACCTTC
abundance: -; v_gene: TRBV19; d_gene: TRBD2; j_gene: TRBJ2-3; CDR3aa: CASRASAGGGDTQYF; CDR3nt: TGTGCCAGTAGGGCATCGGCGGGGGGGGGCGATACGCAGTATTTT
abundance: -; v_gene: TRBV27; d_gene: TRBD1; j_gene: TRBJ2-1; CDR3aa: CASSADRASYNEQFF; CDR3nt: TGTGCCAGCAGTGCTGACAGGGCCTCCTACAATGAGCAGTTCTTC
abundance: -; v_gene: TRBV7-2; d_gene: -; j_gene: TRBJ2-1; CDR3aa: CASSLVGGFDEPFF; CDR3nt: TGTGCCAGCAGCTTAGTTGGTGGCTTCGACGAACCGTTCTTC
abundance: few; v_gene: TRBV19; d_gene: TRBD1; j_gene: TRBJ1-1; CDR3aa: CASSIVDRVTTEAFF; CDR3nt: TGTGCCAGTAGTATAGTCGACAGGGTCACCACTGAAGCTTTCTTT
abundance: -; v_gene: TRBV12-3/TRBV12-4; d_gene: -; j_gene: TRBJ2-5; CDR3aa: CAIETQYF; CDR3nt: TGTGCCATCGAGACCCAGTACTTC
abundance: once; v_gene: TRBV6-1; d_gene: -; j_gene: TRBJ2-7; CDR3aa: CASSEALAGFSYEQYF; CDR3nt: TGTGCCAGCAGTGAAGCGTTGGCAGGGTTCTCCTACGAGCAGTACTTC
abundance: -; v_gene: TRBV20-1; d_gene: -; j_gene: TRBJ1-3; CDR3aa: CSASAGASSGNTIYF; CDR3nt: TGCAGTGCTAGTGCGGGGGCCAGCTCTGGAAACACCATATATTTT
abundance: -; v_gene: TRBV11-3; d_gene: -; j_gene: TRBJ1-1; CDR3aa: CASSFQGPPAEAFF; CDR3nt: TGTGCCAGCAGCTTCCAGGGACCCCCAGCTGAAGCTTTCTTT
abundance: -; v_gene: TRBV7-9; d_gene: TRBD1; j_gene: TRBJ1-2; CDR3aa: CASSHGTAYGYTF; CDR3nt: TGTGCCAGCAGTCACGGGACAGCCTATGGCTACACCTTC
abundance: -; v_gene: TRBV28; d_gene: -; j_gene: TRBJ1-1; CDR3aa: CASTWGIEAFF; CDR3nt: TGTGCCAGCACCTGGGGCATTGAAGCTTTCTTT
abundance: -; v_gene: TRBV29-1; d_gene: TRBD1; j_gene: TRBJ1-1; CDR3aa: CSVAMTGVNTEAFF; CDR3nt: TGCAGCGTTGCTATGACAGGGGTTAACACTGAAGCTTTCTTT
abundance: few; v_gene: TRBV29-1; d_gene: -; j_gene: TRBJ1-5; CDR3aa: CSVGRGANQPQHF; CDR3nt: TGCAGCGTTGGGCGGGGGGCAAATCAGCCCCAGCATTTT
abundance: -; v_gene: TRBV6-2/TRBV6-3; d_gene: -; j_gene: TRBJ2-5; CDR3aa: CASSYAKGGQETQYF; CDR3nt: TGTGCCAGCAGTTACGCGAAGGGGGGTCAAGAGACCCAGTACTTC
abundance: once; v_gene: TRBV2; d_gene: -; j_gene: TRBJ2-7; CDR3aa: CASSYDRDSYEQYF; CDR3nt: TGTGCCAGCAGCTATGACAGAGACTCCTACGAGCAGTACTTC
abundance: -; v_gene: TRBV15; d_gene: -; j_gene: TRBJ1-2; CDR3aa: CATSRGGAVSYGYTF; CDR3nt: TGTGCCACCAGCAGAGGGGGGGCAGTCTCCTATGGCTACACCTTC
abundance: -; v_gene: TRBV2; d_gene: TRBD2; j_gene: TRBJ2-5; CDR3aa: CASRRLAGGQETQYF; CDR3nt: TGTGCCAGCAGGAGACTAGCGGGGGGTCAAGAGACCCAGTACTTC
abundance: -; v_gene: TRBV9; d_gene: -; j_gene: TRBJ2-1; CDR3aa: CASSVVRDSEQFF; CDR3nt: TGTGCCAGCAGCGTAGTCCGGGACTCGGAGCAGTTCTTC
abundance: -; v_gene: TRBV30; d_gene: -; j_gene: TRBJ2-2; CDR3aa: CAWIRPSSTGELFF; CDR3nt: TGTGCCTGGATCAGGCCCTCGAGCACCGGGGAGCTGTTTTTT
abundance: -; v_gene: TRBV9; d_gene: -; j_gene: TRBJ2-1; CDR3aa: CASSPRPWVAQQFF; CDR3nt: TGTGCCAGCAGCCCCCGACCGTGGGTCGCTCAGCAGTTCTTC
abundance: -; v_gene: TRBV30; d_gene: -; j_gene: TRBJ1-5; CDR3aa: CAWSTRSNNQPQHF; CDR3nt: TGTGCCTGGAGTACTCGGTCCAATAATCAGCCCCAGCATTTT
abundance: -; v_gene: TRBV5-1; d_gene: TRBD1; j_gene: TRBJ1-2; CDR3aa: CASSSGTGEVGYTF; CDR3nt: TGCGCCAGCAGCTCCGGGACAGGGGAGGTTGGCTACACCTTC
abundance: -; v_gene: TRBV7-9; d_gene: -; j_gene: TRBJ1-3; CDR3aa: CASSTRIHGNTIYF; CDR3nt: TGTGCCAGCAGCACCCGGATTCACGGAAACACCATATATTTT
abundance: -; v_gene: TRBV6-5; d_gene: TRBD1; j_gene: TRBJ1-1; CDR3aa: CASRTGGSNTEAFF; CDR3nt: TGTGCCAGCAGAACAGGGGGTTCGAACACTGAAGCTTTCTTT
abundance: -; v_gene: TRBV6-5; d_gene: -; j_gene: TRBJ2-7; CDR3aa: CASSFLSCGEQYF; CDR3nt: TGTGCCAGCAGTTTCCTATCATGTGGCGAGCAGTACTTC
abundance: -; v_gene: TRBV15; d_gene: -; j_gene: TRBJ1-5; CDR3aa: CATSSRQDNQPQHF; CDR3nt: TGTGCCACCAGCAGCCGACAGGATAATCAGCCCCAGCATTTT
abundance: -; v_gene: TRBV7-2; d_gene: -; j_gene: TRBJ1-1; CDR3aa: CASSLVRGLDTEAFF; CDR3nt: TGTGCCAGCAGCTTAGTAAGGGGATTGGACACTGAAGCTTTCTTT